These 11 T cell receptor beta chains were sequenced from one sample in a study of T cells in Graves' hyperthyroidism and ophthalmopathy. The TCR beta CDR3 regions underwent amplification using RNA transcripts as the source. Using the HTBI primer set, a first-round RT-PCR was run on the TCR CDR3. One entry per CDR3 protein, called by TCRdb with MiXCR from the multiplex PCR reads. The sample lists about 540,000 distinct CDR3 sequences; around 46% were seen once. Source material: peripheral blood or thyroid tissue (not recorded which). Receptors were obtained from a woman younger than 35 with Graves' hyperthyroidism.

The table lists this clonotype with a few counts. V usage is TRBV18 and J usage is TRBJ1-6, with 7 bases lining up with TRBD1. CDR3 length: 14 amino acids. Germline V gene sequence: CDR1 KGHSH, CDR2 LQKENI. After removal of 3 bases from V and 10 bases from J, the junction contained 6 bases not matched to a gene. CDR3: CASSPETGLSPLHF. CDR3 sequence (DNA): TGTGCCAGCTCACCCGAGACAGGGTTGTCACCCCTCCACTTT.

This clonotype was detected ten times or more. This chain connects TRBV9 to TRBJ2-6, with 8 positions matching TRBD2. The CDR3 sequence is 16 residues long. CDR1 SGDLS and CDR2 YYNGEE come from the germline V gene. The trim removed 4 bases at V and 0 bases at J, leaving 3 bases unmatched. The DNA of the CDR3 is TGTGCCAGCAGCTCCGGGACTAGCTCTGGGGCCAACGTCCTGACTTTC. Translation: CASSSGTSSGANVLTF. Full variable domain (missing parts from reference TRBV9 and TRBJ2-6): DSGVTQTPKHLITATGQRVTLRCSPRSGDLSVYWYQQSLDQGLQFLIQYYNGEERAKGNILERFSAQQFPDLHSELNLSSLELGDSALYFCASSSGTSSGANVLTFGAGSRLTVL.

This chain uses TRBV20-1 with TRBJ1-6, with 9 positions matching TRBD1. The CDR3 has 12 amino acids. After removal of 5 bases from V and 11 bases from J, the junction contained 4 bases not matched to a gene. Germline CDR1 is DFQATT and CDR2 is SNEGSKA (reference sequence). Here the CDR3 DNA reads TGCAGTGCTGAGGACAGGGGTACACCCCTCCACTTT. Its protein is CSAEDRGTPLHF.

The sample holds many counts of this clonotype. This chain connects TRBV14 to TRBJ2-5; 8 nucleotides match TRBD2. The length of the CDR3 is 15 residues. Trimming at V came to 4 bases and at J to 5 bases, leaving 9 bases not matched to a gene. CDR1 is SGHDN, CDR2 FVKESK, per germline. The CDR3 protein is CASSLIGLAHETQYF. CDR3 DNA sequence: TGTGCCAGCAGCCTAATCGGACTAGCCCACGAGACCCAGTACTTC. The entire variable domain, with the rest obtained from reference TRBV14 and TRBJ2-5, is as follows: EAGVTQFPSHSVIEKGQTVTLRCDPISGHDNLYWYRRVMGKEIKFLLHFVKESKQDESGMPNNRFLAERTGGTYSTLKVQPAELEDSGVYFCASSLIGLAHETQYFGPGTRLLVL.

V gene TRBV30 combines with J gene TRBJ1-1; no clear D gene. Germline CDR1 is GTSNPN and CDR2 is SVGIG (reference sequence). The V end lost 3 bases, the J end lost 5 bases, and 10 bases lay between the germline ends. The CDR3 is made up of 12 amino acids. The CDR3 DNA reads TGTGCCTGGAGGCCCATAAGGACTGAAGCTTTCTTT. It translates to CAWRPIRTEAFF.

This clonotype appeared many times. The chain links TRBV11-2 to TRBJ1-1; weak D call: TRBD1 (5 bases). Germline CDR1 reads SGHAT; CDR2 reads FQNNGV. The germline V and J ends were trimmed by 5 bases and 8 bases, with 12 bases remaining between them. The CDR3 sequence is 12 residues long. The chain's CDR3 is CASSDFQGEAFF. Here the CDR3 DNA reads TGTGCCAGCAGCGACTTCCAGGGAGAAGCTTTCTTT.

The table lists this clonotype with many counts. J is TRBJ2-7 and V is TRBV3-1; D unresolved. There are 13 residues in the CDR3. From germline, CDR1 is LGHDT and CDR2 YNNKEL (reference sequence). The V gene lost 5 bases and the J gene lost 4 bases, with 12 bases spanning the gap. CDR3 bases: TGTGCCAGCAGCAAGACCCCTGTGTACGAGCAGTACTTC. Its translation is CASSKTPVYEQYF.

The genes are TRBV29-1 and TRBJ1-4; D is undetermined. Looked up from germline, CDR1 is SQVTM and CDR2 is ANQGSEA. The CDR3 consists of 13 residues. V was pared by 8 bases and J by 6 bases, with 16 bases between. CDR3: CSLRRARDEKLFF. CDR3 DNA sequence: TGCAGCTTAAGGCGCGCAAGGGATGAAAAACTGTTTTTT. Full variable domain (remainder filled in from reference TRBV29-1 and TRBJ1-4): SAVISQKPSRDICQRGTSLTIQCQVDSQVTMMFWYRQQPGQSLTLIATANQGSEATYESGFVIDKFPISRPNLTFSTLTVSNMSPEDSSIYLCSLRRARDEKLFFGSGTQLSVL.

This clonotype was picked up many times. The J gene is TRBJ2-7, the V gene TRBV11-2; a weak D match, TRBD1 (6 bases). CDR1 and CDR2 (germline): SGHAT, FQNNGV. CDR3 length equals 15 residues. Trimming took 7 bases from V and 0 from J, leaving 16 bases between them. The CDR3 region is CASTPRQALSYEQYF. The DNA of the CDR3 is TGTGCCAGCACCCCCAGACAGGCCCTCTCCTACGAGCAGTACTTC.

This clonotype was seen repeatedly, ten times or more. The V and J genes are TRBV6-6 and TRBJ2-2; D gene unclear. Trimming removed 0 bases from V and 4 bases from J, with 27 bases in between. The CDR3 spans 21 residues. The V gene's germline CDR1 is MNHNY and CDR2 SVGAGI (reference sequence). CDR3 residues: CASSYSREYGEMGSITGELFF. CDR3 nucleotide sequence: TGTGCCAGCAGTTACTCGAGAGAATATGGGGAAATGGGCTCGATCACCGGGGAGCTGTTTTTT.

This clonotype was detected many times. V gene TRBV12-3 or TRBV12-4 combines with J gene TRBJ1-1; 7 bases fit TRBD1. V lost 7 bases to trimming and J lost 5 bases; unmatched junction nucleotides: 13. The CDR3 contains 15 residues. DNA for the CDR3: TGTGCCAGCACTTGGGACAGACAGACAGGGACTGAAGCTTTCTTT. Amino acids: CASTWDRQTGTEAFF.